These 19 T cell receptor beta chains were all obtained from the same sample, sequenced in a study of T cells in Graves' hyperthyroidism and ophthalmopathy. RNA transcripts gave rise to amplified TCR beta CDR3 regions. The HTBI set primed first-round TCR CDR3 RT-PCR. A single record per CDR3 protein comes from TCRdb applying MiXCR to the multiplex PCR reads. The sample holds about 590,000 distinct CDR3 sequences, over 12% seen once. The specimen sequenced was blood. Source of these receptors: a woman between 18 and 29 years old with Graves' ophthalmopathy.

This clonotype was seen more than once but under ten times. The chain couples TRBV3-1 to TRBJ2-2; D is undetermined. V was pared by 1 base and J by 5 bases, with 11 bases between. CDR3 size: 15 residues. The germline V gene encodes CDR1 LGHDT and CDR2 YNNKEL (reference sequence). DNA for the CDR3: TGTGCCAGCAGCCAAGGGGTGAGCAGTACCGGGGAGCTGTTTTTT. As protein: CASSQGVSSTGELFF.

This clonotype has ten or more counts. The V and J genes are TRBV5-1 and TRBJ2-5; no definite D call. Germline CDR1 is SGHRS and CDR2 is YFSETQ. CDR3 length: 13 residues. V gave up 4 bases and J gave up 5 bases, with 12 bases separating them. CDR3 sequence (DNA): TGCGCCAGCAGCCCGGACCTGGGGGAGACCCAGTACTTC. Its protein is CASSPDLGETQYF.

This clonotype was seen many times. J is TRBJ2-1 and V is TRBV12-3 or TRBV12-4; 8 bases map to TRBD1. This CDR3 has 12 amino acids. Losses at the gene ends were 6 bases for V and 9 bases for J; bases not matched to a gene: 4. CDR3 sequence reads: CASRPTGGEQFF. CDR3 bases: TGTGCCAGCAGACCCACAGGGGGTGAGCAGTTCTTC.

This clonotype was seen many times. The rearrangement links TRBV6-1 to TRBJ1-4, with a possible D match to TRBD1 (5 bases). The CDR3 runs to 15 residues. Germline V CDR1 and CDR2: MNHNS, SASEGT. The ends were cut back, 3 bases at V and 7 bases at J, with 15 bases in the middle. As DNA, the CDR3 is TGTGCCAGCAGTGACGGGGTACAGAGGGGTGAAAAACTGTTTTTT. Encoded protein: CASSDGVQRGEKLFF.

This clonotype was detected ten times or more. The V and J genes are TRBV29-1 and TRBJ1-1; D call uncertain. Germline assignment: CDR1 SQVTM and CDR2 ANQGSEA. This CDR3 is 12 amino acids long. V was trimmed by 7 bases and J by 4 bases, leaving 13 bases between them. CDR3 amino acids: CSAEPSGTEAFF. DNA of the CDR3: TGCAGCGCAGAGCCCTCCGGCACTGAAGCTTTCTTT.

In this sample, this clonotype turned up many times. The rearrangement uses TRBV6-1 and TRBJ1-1; D is uncertain. V lost 2 bases and J 6 bases, leaving 19 bases between the germline ends. There are 16 residues in the CDR3. Per the germline V gene, CDR1 is MNHNS and CDR2 is SASEGT. The CDR3 DNA is TGTGCCAGCAGTGAACCCCCCGGTAGGAGTTTTTCTGAAGCTTTCTTT. As protein: CASSEPPGRSFSEAFF.

This clonotype was seen many times. The rearrangement uses TRBV6-2 or TRBV6-3 and TRBJ2-7; 12 bases map to TRBD2. Germline lookup yields CDR1 MNHEY and CDR2 SVGEGT. With 2 bases clipped from V and 2 bases from J, the junction kept 7 bases outside the gene matches. This CDR3 is built from 17 residues. CDR3 nucleotide sequence: TGTGCCAGCAGTTACCGGGGCGGACTAGCGGGGCCCTACGAGCAGTACTTC. It specifies CASSYRGGLAGPYEQYF.

J is TRBJ2-7 and V is TRBV18; D may be TRBD1 (6 bases). This CDR3 spans 14 amino acids. CDR1 KGHSH and CDR2 LQKENI come from the germline V gene. V was cut by 5 bases and J by 0 bases, with 11 bases left in between. The CDR3 sequence is CASSTRQVSYEQYF. DNA for the CDR3: TGTGCCAGCTCAACCAGACAGGTCTCCTACGAGCAGTACTTC.

The genes are TRBV11-2 and TRBJ1-4; maybe TRBD1 (6 bases). The ends were cut back, 4 bases at V and 10 bases at J, with 13 bases in the middle. CDR1 is SGHAT and CDR2 is FQNNGV in the germline V gene. CDR3 size: 13 residues. This CDR3 is CASSWTEVGKLFF. CDR3 DNA: TGTGCCAGCAGCTGGACAGAGGTTGGAAAACTGTTTTTT.

This CDR3 is CASSQETGVDNYGYTF. Here the CDR3 DNA reads TGCGCCAGCAGCCAGGAGACAGGGGTCGATAACTATGGCTACACCTTC. The chain recombines TRBV4-1 with TRBJ1-2; 8 nucleotides match TRBD1. V lost 3 bases to trimming and J lost 1 base; unmatched junction nucleotides: 7. The CDR3 has 16 amino acids. CDR1 and CDR2 from the germline V gene are MGHRA and YSYEKL.

This clonotype was seen repeatedly, ten times or more. This sequence joins TRBV20-1 and TRBJ1-2; maybe TRBD1 (5 bases). This CDR3 region has 16 residues. Germline V gives CDR1 DFQATT, CDR2 SNEGSKA (reference sequence). Trimming removed 0 bases at V and 4 bases at J, with 18 bases between. The CDR3 sequence: CSARDRGVDSSYGYTF. The CDR3, as DNA: TGCAGTGCTAGAGATCGGGGCGTTGACAGCAGCTATGGCTACACCTTC.

This clonotype has a count of ten or more. V and J are TRBV11-2 and TRBJ1-6; D uncertain. The CDR3 covers 14 residues. Looked up from germline, CDR1 is SGHAT and CDR2 is FQNNGV. V lost 3 bases and J lost 5, with 8 bases in between. The CDR3: CASSFGVNNSPLHF. CDR3 bases: TGTGCCAGCAGCTTCGGGGTCAATAATTCACCCCTCCACTTT.

CDR3 coding DNA: TGTGCCAGCAGCTTATATCGGAACACCGGGGAGCTGTTTTTT. Its translation: CASSLYRNTGELFF. V and J are TRBV7-2 and TRBJ2-2; D uncertain. Germline V gene sequence: CDR1 SGHTA, CDR2 FQGNSA. V was cut by 2 bases and J by 1 base, with 5 bases left in between. This CDR3 has 14 residues.

This clonotype appeared a few times. The chain recombines TRBV25-1 with TRBJ2-3; D may be TRBD1 (6 bases). Germline CDR1 reads MGHDK; CDR2 reads SYGVNS. V was pared by 8 bases and J by 0 bases, with 15 bases between. The CDR3 loop spans 15 amino acids. This chain's CDR3 is CASEEDRASTDTQYF. DNA of the CDR3: TGTGCCAGCGAGGAGGACAGAGCTAGCACAGATACGCAGTATTTT.

This clonotype was seen ten or more times. The gene calls are TRBV11-2 and TRBJ2-5; 11 positions match TRBD2. The CDR3 length is 17 residues. CDR1 is SGHAT and CDR2 is FQNNGV in the germline V gene. The trim removed 0 bases at V and 3 bases at J, leaving 6 bases unmatched. Here the CDR3 reads CASSLDLELAGEETQYF. Written as DNA, the CDR3 is TGTGCCAGCAGCTTAGATTTAGAACTAGCGGGAGAAGAGACCCAGTACTTC.

This clonotype was seen repeatedly, ten times or more. V and J are TRBV7-8 and TRBJ2-7; 7 bases agree with TRBD1. Trimming cost V 5 bases and J 6 bases; bases outside gene matches: 7. The CDR3 is made up of 13 amino acids. CDR1 is SGHVS, CDR2 FQNEAQ, per germline. CDR3 loop: CASSTQTGSEQYF. CDR3 bases: TGTGCCAGCAGCACTCAGACAGGGAGCGAGCAGTACTTC.

In its sample, this clonotype was seen many times. V usage is TRBV28 and J usage is TRBJ2-7, with no clear D. V lost 4 bases to trimming and J lost 0 bases, with 10 bases between them. The CDR3 spans 14 residues. Looked up from germline, CDR1 is MDHEN and CDR2 is SYDVKM. The CDR3, as DNA: TGTGCCAGCAGTTCTAGGCCGTCCTCCTACGAGCAGTACTTC. Translating gives CASSSRPSSYEQYF. The variable domain in full, completed from reference TRBV28 and TRBJ2-7, reads DVKVTQSSRYLVKRTGEKVFLECVQDMDHENMFWYRQDPGLGLRLIYFSYDVKMKEKGDIPEGYSVSREKKERFSLILESASTNQTSMYLCASSSRPSSYEQYFGPGTRLTVT.

The chain couples TRBV6-1 to TRBJ2-5; 12 bases are shared with TRBD2. Germline-derived CDR1 and CDR2 are MNHNS and SASEGT. The CDR3 covers 16 residues. V gave up 8 bases and J gave up 3 bases; unmatched junction bases: 10. The CDR3 bases are TGTGCCAGCTGGGCTAGCGGGAGGGCCGGGGAAGAGACCCAGTACTTC. It is translated as CASWASGRAGEETQYF.

This clonotype was recorded many times. The V gene is TRBV11-2, the J gene TRBJ2-1; TRBD2 might be the D (5 bases). V shed 0 bases and J shed 5 bases, with 11 bases lying between them. Germline CDR1 SGHAT, CDR2 FQNNGV. The CDR3 extends over 15 amino acids. The CDR3 region has the DNA TGTGCCAGCAGCTTAGATCAAGGGAGACACAATGAGCAGTTCTTC. Translated: CASSLDQGRHNEQFF.